These 9 T cell receptor beta chains were sequenced from one sample in a study of regulatory T cells in long-lasting Graves disease. The TCR beta library used iRepertoire HTBI primers with Arm-PCR amplification of CDR3. TCRdb reanalysed the multiplex PCR reads using MiXCR and keeps one entry per CDR3 protein. The table shows around 400,000 distinct CDR3 sequences, with 20% to 25% occurring only once. As to time point: persistent/refractory GD, antithyroid drugs over 5 years with positive TRAb. Isolated PBMC RNA provided the starting material for the TCR library. The specimen was peripheral blood mononuclear cells (PBMCs), collected when the disease was refractory, from a patient treated with antithyroid drugs. These receptors were collected from a woman in her forties with Graves disease.

This clonotype was detected only once. A much more abundant neighbour one base away suggests this may be a read error. This chain connects TRBV20-1 to TRBJ1-1; D ambiguous. Trimming pared 7 bases from V and 4 bases from J, leaving 1 base between. CDR3 size: 8 residues. Germline CDR1 and CDR2: DFQATT and SNEGSKA (reference sequence). The CDR3 sequence is CSGTEAFF. CDR3 in DNA: TGCAGTGGCACTGAAGCTTTCTTT.

Only a few counts were recorded for this clonotype. The gene calls are TRBV5-1 and TRBJ1-4; no firm D call. CDR1 and CDR2 (germline): SGHRS, YFSETQ. With 6 bases removed from V and 4 bases from J, the gap between germline ends came to 4 bases. This CDR3 contains 11 residues. As DNA, the CDR3 is TGCGCCAGCAACGGTAATGAAAAACTGTTTTTT. Residues: CASNGNEKLFF.

As for this clonotype: This may arise from a read error, as a much more abundant clone is one base away. This chain connects TRBV7-9 to TRBJ1-1; 9 bases agree with TRBD1. Germline CDR1 and CDR2: SEHNR and FQNEAQ (reference sequence). This CDR3 has 14 amino acids. V gave up 6 bases and J gave up 3 bases; unmatched junction bases: 5. The CDR3 protein is CASSPQGADTEAFF. The CDR3 DNA sequence: TGTGCCAGCAGTCCACAGGGGGCGGACACTGAAGCTTTCTTT.

The rearrangement links TRBV29-1 to TRBJ1-1; TRBD1 agrees at 7 bases. J lost 1 base, V lost 4 bases, and 0 bases had no gene match. Germline assignment: CDR1 SQVTM and CDR2 ANQGSEA. The CDR3 has 12 amino acids. The CDR3 loop reads CSVGQGNTEAFF. The CDR3 nucleotides read TGCAGCGTTGGACAGGGGAACACTGAAGCTTTCTTT.

This clonotype appeared many times. This chain uses TRBV28 with TRBJ1-1, with unresolved D. Germline-derived CDR1 and CDR2 are MDHEN and SYDVKM. V lost 1 base and J 1 base, leaving 4 bases between the germline ends. The CDR3 runs 13 residues. In DNA form, the CDR3 reads TGTGCCAGCAGTTTATTGTGGAACACTGAAGCTTTCTTT. Protein sequence: CASSLLWNTEAFF.

This clonotype was observed a few times. The chain carries TRBV19 and TRBJ1-5; 8 positions agree with TRBD1. The CDR3 runs to 17 residues. The junction had 7 bases not matched to a gene; V was cut back by 3 bases and J by 0 bases. Germline CDR1 is LNHDA and CDR2 is SQIVND (reference sequence). CDR3 region: CASSMGQELYSNQPQHF. In nucleotides, the CDR3 is TGTGCCAGTAGTATGGGACAGGAGCTTTATAGCAATCAGCCCCAGCATTTT.

This clonotype has ten or more counts. V usage is TRBV27 and J usage is TRBJ1-6; D call uncertain. V lost 3 bases, J lost 10 bases, and 13 bases lay in between. The CDR3 totals 14 residues. Germline V gene lookup returns CDR1 MNHEY and CDR2 SMNVEV (reference sequence). CDR3 protein: CASSFGESGSPLHF. The CDR3 nucleotides read TGTGCCAGCAGTTTCGGGGAATCAGGATCACCCCTCCACTTT.

The gene calls are TRBV14 and TRBJ2-5; TRBD1 matches 9 bases. Germline assignment: CDR1 SGHDN and CDR2 FVKESK. Unmatched junction bases numbered 5, after V lost 6 bases and J lost 6 bases. This CDR3 is 13 amino acids long. The CDR3: CASSIGQGKTQYF. The CDR3 bases are TGTGCCAGCAGTATCGGACAGGGGAAGACCCAGTACTTC.

The table lists this clonotype with many counts. The chain is built from TRBV7-2 and TRBJ2-7, with D unresolved. The V gene lost 6 bases and the J gene lost 2 bases, with 14 bases spanning the gap. Germline assignment: CDR1 SGHTA and CDR2 FQGNSA. The CDR3 has 14 amino acids. The CDR3, as DNA: TGTGCCAGCAGTTCCACCCCGGGCGCCTACGAGCAGTACTTC. This sequence encodes CASSSTPGAYEQYF.